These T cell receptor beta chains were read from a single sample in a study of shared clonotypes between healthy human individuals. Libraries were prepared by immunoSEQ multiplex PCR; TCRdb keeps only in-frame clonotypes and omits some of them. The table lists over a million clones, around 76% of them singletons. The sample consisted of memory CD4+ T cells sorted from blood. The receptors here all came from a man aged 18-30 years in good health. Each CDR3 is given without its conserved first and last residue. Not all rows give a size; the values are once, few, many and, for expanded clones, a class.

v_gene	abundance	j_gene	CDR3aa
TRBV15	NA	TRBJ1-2	ATSRAPGGGYT
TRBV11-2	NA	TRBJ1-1	ASSLIQGNTEAF
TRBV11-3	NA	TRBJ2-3	ASSRGDGTDTQY
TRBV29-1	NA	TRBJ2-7	SVLPHRGAYEQY
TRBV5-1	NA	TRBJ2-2	ASRTSSNTGELF
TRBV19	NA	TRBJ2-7	ASSSPKPTYEQY
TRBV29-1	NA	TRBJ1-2	SALRQGDYGYT
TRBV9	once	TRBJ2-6	ASSVDAGARGANVLT
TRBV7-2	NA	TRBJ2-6	ASSSQVSGANVLT
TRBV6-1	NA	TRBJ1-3	ASSENTGNTIY
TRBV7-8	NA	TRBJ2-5	ASSTQTGETQY
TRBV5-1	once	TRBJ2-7	ASSLQGEAYEQY
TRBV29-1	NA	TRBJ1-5	GVAVGAGSNQPQH
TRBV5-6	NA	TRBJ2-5	ASSSRAPRDQY
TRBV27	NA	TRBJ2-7	ASSFRDTSSYEQY
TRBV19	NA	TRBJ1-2	ASSTLTGNYGYT
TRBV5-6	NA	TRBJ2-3	ASNPGLTFSDTQY
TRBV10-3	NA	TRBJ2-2	AISPPPGTHTGELF
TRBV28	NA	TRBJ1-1	ASRGQGENTEAF
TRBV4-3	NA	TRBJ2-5	ASSQDLAAGQETQY
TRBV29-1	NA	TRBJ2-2	SVGGVFTGELF
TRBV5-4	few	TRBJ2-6	ASSLEGSGANVLT
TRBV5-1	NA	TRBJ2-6	ASSLAPLGTAVSGANVLT
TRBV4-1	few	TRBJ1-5	ASSQAGINQPQH
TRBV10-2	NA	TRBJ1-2	ASSERRKANYGYT
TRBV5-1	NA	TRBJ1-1	ASSFGQGSPEAF
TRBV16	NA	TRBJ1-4	ASSPSRATAAKLF
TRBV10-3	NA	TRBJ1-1	AISPTGGNTEAF
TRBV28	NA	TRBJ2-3	ASRTSTSTDTQY
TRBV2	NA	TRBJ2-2	ASIDRTGDVGGELF
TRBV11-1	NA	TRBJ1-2	ASSLEDAGGYT
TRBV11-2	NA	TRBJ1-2	ASSSIQGFYGYT
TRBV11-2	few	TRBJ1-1	ASRPTPRYPNTEAF
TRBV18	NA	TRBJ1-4	ASSPTGLTNEKLF
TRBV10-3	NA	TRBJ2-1	AISEPPPTGKNEQF
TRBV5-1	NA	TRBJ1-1	ASSLGGTGFFDTEAF
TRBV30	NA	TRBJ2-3	AWASGKGDTQY
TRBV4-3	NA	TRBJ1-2	ASSQGQGGSDGYT
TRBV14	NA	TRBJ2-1	ASSWASGGNEQF
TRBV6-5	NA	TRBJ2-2	ASSYSSLGGELF